The 6 T cell receptor beta chains listed next were all sequenced from one sample in a study of T cells in localized non-small cell lung cancer. This table comes from immunoSEQ multiplex PCR, and its TCRdb copy is limited to in-frame clones, with some not included. The table shows about 72,000 clones, with 70% to 85% occurring only once. The source was peripheral blood, collected before any cancer treatment. Receptors originate from a female donor at least 60 years old with stage I lung adenocarcinoma.

The genes are TRBV6-5 and TRBJ1-3, with D uncertain. Germline values: CDR1 MNHEY, CDR2 SVGAGI. CDR3 length: 16 amino acids. V lost 2 bases to trimming and J lost 3 bases, with 14 bases between them. CDR3 sequence reads: CASSYTPGRRGNTIYF. CDR3 nucleotides: TGTGCCAGCAGTTACACTCCCGGGCGTCGTGGAAACACCATATATTTT.

The gene calls are TRBV6-1 and TRBJ2-7; D ambiguous. V was pared by 2 bases and J by 11 bases, with 7 bases between. The CDR3 contains 10 residues. Germline V CDR1 and CDR2: MNHNS, SASEGT. CDR3: CASSEYREYF. The DNA for the CDR3 is TGTGCCAGCAGTGAATACAGAGAGTACTTC.

J is TRBJ1-3 and V is TRBV5-6; D gene unclear. This CDR3 contains 16 residues. Trimming shortened V by 4 bases and J by 2 bases, and 16 bases separated the two germline ends. Looked up from germline, CDR1 is SGHDT and CDR2 is YYEEEE. This chain's CDR3 is CASSPPDISPGNTIYF. The CDR3 DNA reads as TGTGCCAGCAGCCCTCCTGACATATCACCTGGAAACACCATATATTTT.

The J gene is TRBJ1-5, the V gene TRBV5-1, with D possibly matching TRBD1 (5 bases). The CDR3 contains 15 residues. Germline CDR1 is SGHRS and CDR2 is YFSETQ. V lost 0 bases and J lost 1, with 8 bases in between. The CDR3 bases are TGCGCCAGCAGCTTGGAGGGGATGAGCAATCAGCCCCAGCATTTT. Protein: CASSLEGMSNQPQHF.

The chain uses TRBV6-1 and TRBJ2-5; 11 nucleotides line up with TRBD2. Germline loops: CDR1 MNHNS, CDR2 SASEGT. Germline trimming cut 3 bases from V and 4 bases from J; bases unmatched to any gene: 10. The CDR3 loop spans 17 amino acids. The CDR3 nucleotides are TGTGCCAGCAGTGACCCCCATTTAGGACTAGCGGGAGAGACCCAGTACTTC. It specifies CASSDPHLGLAGETQYF.

A word on this clone: The sample contains more than one DNA sequence encoding this CDR3. The CDR3 is CASSITGRTEAFF. The CDR3 DNA reads as TGTGCCAGTAGTATAACAGGTCGCACTGAAGCTTTCTTT. The chain links TRBV19 to TRBJ1-1, with D possibly TRBD1 on 5 matching bases. The length of the CDR3 is 13 residues. Germline CDR1 and CDR2: LNHDA and SQIVND (reference sequence). The V and J ends lost 2 bases and 4 bases respectively, with 8 bases between them. The full variable domain, its missing parts supplied by reference TRBV19 and TRBJ1-1, is DGGITQSPKYLFRKEGQNVTLSCEQNLNHDAMYWYRQDPGQGLRLIYYSQIVNDFQKGDIAEGYSVSREKKESFPLTVTSAQKNPTAFYLCASSITGRTEAFFGQGTRLTVV.